The 4 T cell receptor beta chains below all came from one sample that was sequenced in a study of T cell responses to AZD1222 COVID-19 vaccine. Repertoires were generated with immunoSEQ multiplex PCR, while TCRdb's copy carries only in-frame clones and drops some. The profile covers approximately 90,000 clones, with 75% to 90% appearing a single time and approximately 5% taken by the ten largest. This material consisted of peripheral blood, taken 28 days after the second AZD1222 dose. The origin of the receptors is an adult who received the AZD1222 COVID-19 vaccine.

The chain recombines TRBV27 with TRBJ1-4; D unclear. CDR3 size: 16 residues. Trimming cost V 2 bases and J 4 bases, with 14 bases left between them. Germline V gives CDR1 MNHEY, CDR2 SMNVEV (reference sequence). The CDR3 nucleotides are TGTGCCAGCAGTTTAAGTGGCTGGACGAGTAATGAAAAACTGTTTTTT. This codes for CASSLSGWTSNEKLFF.

V usage is TRBV7-9 and J usage is TRBJ2-7; the match to TRBD2 covers 9 bases. CDR3 length equals 15 residues. Losses at the gene ends were 3 bases for V and 6 bases for J; bases not matched to a gene: 9. The germline V gene encodes CDR1 SEHNR and CDR2 FQNEAQ (reference sequence). The CDR3, as DNA: TGTGCCAGCAGCTTGGGCGGGGGGGCAGTCGGCGAGCAGTACTTC. As protein: CASSLGGGAVGEQYF.

The chain carries TRBV7-9 and TRBJ1-3; no reliable D call. There are 16 residues in the CDR3. V was pared by 7 bases and J by 4 bases, with 20 bases between. Germline CDR1 SEHNR, CDR2 FQNEAQ (reference sequence). CDR3 nucleotide sequence: TGTGCCAGCACCTCTGAACGGGGAGGCCTCGGAAACACCATATATTTT. This sequence encodes CASTSERGGLGNTIYF.

This chain links TRBV2 with TRBJ2-1; no firm D call. The V gene's germline CDR1 is SNHLY and CDR2 FYNNEI. The CDR3 length is 15 residues. V shed 5 bases and J shed 2 bases, with 13 bases lying between them. The CDR3 loop reads CASSLAPPAYNEQFF. The CDR3 bases are TGTGCCAGCAGTTTGGCACCGCCGGCCTACAATGAGCAGTTCTTC.